These 12 T cell receptor beta chains share one sample of origin, sequenced in a study of CD8+ T cells in alopecia areata (dated by TCRdb to 2017 to 2018). The meaning of the sample's time point label: about 25 weeks on oral tofacitinib. The sample's treatment or condition, from its label and the paper: oral pan-JAK inhibitor, 5-10 mg twice daily. Libraries came from the immunoSEQ multiplex PCR assay. For TCR sequencing, RNA was extracted from every sample and reverse transcribed into cDNA to serve as template. The table comes from immuneACCESS by way of TCRdb, which keeps in-frame sequences with V and J called. Part of the clones is missing from these tables; in studies checked, under half for an unresolved V gene and the rest for unknown reasons. The sample data list approximately 160,000 clones, and 60% to 75% of these were observed just once. The ten largest clones take up around 14% of the sample.

Source: CD4+ T cells sorted from blood, taken at week 24, from a patient treated with tofacitinib. The receptors here all came from a human donor with alopecia areata.

The chain joins TRBV29-1 to TRBJ1-1, with unresolved D. CDR3 length equals 9 residues. The V gene lost 4 bases and the J gene lost 8 bases, with 5 bases spanning the gap. The germline V gene has CDR1 SQVTM and CDR2 ANQGSEA. Here the CDR3 reads CSVGAEAFF. The CDR3 DNA is TGCAGCGTTGGGGCAGAAGCTTTCTTT. Complete variable domain (other parts from reference TRBV29-1 and TRBJ1-1): SAVISQKPSRDICQRGTSLTIQCQVDSQVTMMFWYRQQPGQSLTLIATANQGSEATYESGFVIDKFPISRPNLTFSTLTVSNMSPEDSSIYLCSVGAEAFFGQGTRLTVV.

This clone was recorded only once. The J gene is TRBJ2-5, the V gene TRBV5-1; tentative D call: TRBD1 (6 bases). The CDR3 length is 18 residues. V was shortened by 2 bases and J by 0 bases, with 20 bases between the two germline ends. The germline V gene has CDR1 SGHRS and CDR2 YFSETQ. The CDR3 nucleotides read TGCGCCAGCAGCTTTACCGGGTCTTTGGGGGCCTACCAAGAGACCCAGTACTTC. This codes for CASSFTGSLGAYQETQYF.

This clone was seen ten or more times. This chain uses TRBV5-6 with TRBJ1-2; D ambiguous. Germline V gene sequence: CDR1 SGHDT, CDR2 YYEEEE. V was clipped by 0 bases and J by 7 bases, with 4 bases between them. The CDR3 totals 11 residues. CDR3 nucleotides: TGTGCCAGCAGCTTGGACATTGGCTACACCTTC. This encodes CASSLDIGYTF.

This rearrangement joins TRBV2 to TRBJ2-3, with TRBD2 identical over 7 bases. V was clipped by 4 bases and J by 3 bases; unmatched bases: 7. The germline CDR1 and CDR2 sequences are SNHLY and FYNNEI. The CDR3 runs to 15 residues. Here the CDR3 reads CASSGGFGRTDTQYF. CDR3 in DNA: TGTGCCAGCAGTGGAGGCTTCGGGAGGACAGATACGCAGTATTTT.

The chain joins TRBV18 to TRBJ1-5, with no clear D. Trimming took off 2 bases at V and 1 base at J, with 6 bases between the two ends. Germline values: CDR1 KGHSH, CDR2 LQKENI. The CDR3 contains 14 residues. This chain's CDR3 is CASSPGISNQPQHF. For the CDR3, the DNA is TGTGCCAGCTCACCAGGGATCAGCAATCAGCCCCAGCATTTT.

This clone occurred a few times. V usage is TRBV10-3 and J usage is TRBJ2-5; no reliable D call. Trimming stripped 3 bases from V and 0 bases from J, with 11 bases between. Germline V gene lookup returns CDR1 ENHRY and CDR2 SYGVKD. The CDR3 has 15 residues. The CDR3 is CAISDPVGYQETQYF. DNA of the CDR3: TGTGCCATCAGTGACCCCGTGGGGTACCAAGAGACCCAGTACTTC.

Judged by abundance, this clone is medium-sized. The chain carries TRBV19 and TRBJ1-4, with unresolved D. The CDR3 is made up of 9 amino acids. Germline V gene data show CDR1 as LNHDA and CDR2 as SQIVND (reference sequence). V shed 11 bases and J shed 8 bases, with 6 bases lying between them. The CDR3, as DNA: TGTGCCCGAAACGAAAAACTGTTTTTT. Its protein is CARNEKLFF.

Only a few counts were recorded for this clone. The chain joins TRBV7-9 to TRBJ1-6, with TRBD1 matching over 7 bases. CDR1 SEHNR and CDR2 FQNEAQ come from the germline V gene (reference sequence). The CDR3 has 15 residues. The J segment lost 6 bases and the V segment lost 3 bases, leaving 5 bases of the junction unmatched. This CDR3 is CASSLVGQINSPLHF. The CDR3 nucleotides read TGTGCCAGCAGCTTGGTGGGACAGATTAATTCACCCCTCCACTTT.

The chain employs TRBV6-6 and TRBJ1-4, with D possibly TRBD1 on 5 matching bases. Germline V gives CDR1 MNHNY, CDR2 SVGAGI (reference sequence). V lost 10 bases and J lost 5, with 20 bases in between. This CDR3 spans 15 amino acids. The CDR3 loop reads CATLALGGGNEKLFF. In DNA, the CDR3 is TGTGCCACCCTCGCTTTGGGGGGTGGAAATGAAAAACTGTTTTTT.

In this sample, this clone turned up once. The chain carries TRBV4-1 and TRBJ2-7, with a possible D match to TRBD2 (6 bases). Trimming removed 4 bases from V and 0 bases from J, with 13 bases in between. The CDR3 is 15 residues long. Germline V gene sequence: CDR1 MGHRA, CDR2 YSYEKL. This CDR3 is CASSLAGTLSYEQYF. The CDR3 DNA is TGCGCCAGCAGCCTTGCGGGGACCCTCTCCTACGAGCAGTACTTC.

V usage is TRBV29-1 and J usage is TRBJ1-2; no firm D call. V was shortened by 3 bases and J by 11 bases, with 13 bases between the two germline ends. CDR3 size: 11 residues. Germline V gene sequence: CDR1 SQVTM, CDR2 ANQGSEA. CDR3 sequence: CSVDAAGGYTF. CDR3 nucleotide sequence: TGCAGCGTTGATGCGGCAGGAGGGTACACCTTC.

The V and J genes are TRBV4-1 and TRBJ1-2; a possible D gene is TRBD1 (5 bases). CDR1 is MGHRA and CDR2 is YSYEKL in the germline V gene. The length of the CDR3 is 14 residues. Trimming pared 1 base from V and 4 bases from J, leaving 10 bases between. The CDR3 here is CASSQALQGYGYTF. For the CDR3, the DNA is TGCGCCAGCAGCCAAGCACTTCAGGGCTATGGCTACACCTTC.